The 30 T cell receptor beta chains below come from one sample, sequenced in a study of shared clonotypes between healthy human individuals. The assay was immunoSEQ multiplex PCR, and TCRdb's table has in-frame clones only and misses some. The data contain a few million clones, 85% to 95% of them singletons. The specimen sequenced was naive CD4+ T cells from PBMCs. The subset was: CD45RA+ positively selected. The origin of the receptors is a man aged 18 to 29 in good health. Some clones in this sample may be carry-over from other donors' samples.

The rearrangement links TRBV7-9 to TRBJ2-2; possibly TRBD2 for D (5 bases). The V and J ends lost 8 bases and 0 bases respectively, with 16 bases between them. Germline V gene lookup returns CDR1 SEHNR and CDR2 FQNEAQ (reference sequence). This CDR3 spans 16 amino acids. The CDR3 DNA follows: TGTGCCAGCCGCAGGCCGGCTAGCACGAACACCGGGGAGCTGTTTTTT. Translated: CASRRPASTNTGELFF.

This chain joins TRBV6-6 and TRBJ1-4; D is undetermined. The CDR3 sequence is 13 residues long. Between the trimmed V and J ends, which lost 7 bases and 7 bases, there was a span of 13 bases. Germline V gene sequence: CDR1 MNHNY, CDR2 SVGAGI (reference sequence). The CDR3 sequence is CASTPRAAEKLFF. In DNA, the CDR3 is TGTGCCAGCACCCCACGGGCGGCTGAAAAACTGTTTTTT.

The chain recombines TRBV7-3 with TRBJ2-2, with D unresolved. The CDR3 has 14 amino acids. CDR1 and CDR2 from the germline V gene are SGHTA and FQGTGA. V was clipped by 5 bases and J by 0 bases, with 7 bases between them. This CDR3 is CASSPTSNTGELFF. The CDR3 region has the DNA TGTGCCAGCAGCCCAACATCGAACACCGGGGAGCTGTTTTTT.

The chain joins TRBV5-1 to TRBJ2-7; D possibly corresponds to TRBD1 (5 bases). Trimming shortened V by 0 bases and J by 0 bases, and 10 bases separated the two germline ends. This CDR3 region has 15 residues. Looked up from germline, CDR1 is SGHRS and CDR2 is YFSETQ. CDR3 DNA sequence: TGCGCCAGCAGCTTGGACAGGCGTAGCTCCTACGAGCAGTACTTC. It encodes CASSLDRRSSYEQYF. Based on the CDR3 plus reference TRBV5-1 and TRBJ2-7, the full variable domain is KAGVTQTPRYLIKTRGQQVTLSCSPISGHRSVSWYQQTPGQGLQFLFEYFSETQRNKGNFPGRFSGRQFSNSRSEMNVSTLELGDSALYLCASSLDRRSSYEQYFGPGTRLTVT.

A note on this clone: Other DNA sequences within the sample encode an identical CDR3. The genes are TRBV7-3 and TRBJ1-1, with TRBD1 identical over 8 bases. This CDR3 has 14 amino acids. Per germline, CDR1 SGHTA and CDR2 FQGTGA. V shed 5 bases and J 5 bases; nucleotides not matched to a gene: 7. CDR3 region: CASSPGQGGTEAFF. Written as DNA, the CDR3 is TGTGCCAGCAGCCCCGGACAGGGTGGAACTGAAGCTTTCTTT.

This chain links TRBV6-5 with TRBJ2-7; D might be TRBD1 or TRBD2, each matching 5 bases. Trimming removed 0 bases at V and 6 bases at J, with 15 bases between. Germline CDR1 reads MNHEY; CDR2 reads SVGAGI. The CDR3 sequence is 15 residues long. CDR3 nucleotide sequence: TGTGCCAGCAGTTACTCGGGACCCCTCCTCTCCGAGCAGTACTTC. Its protein is CASSYSGPLLSEQYF.

This chain links TRBV19 with TRBJ2-5, with TRBD2 matching over 7 bases. Germline lookup yields CDR1 LNHDA and CDR2 SQIVND (reference sequence). The junction had 12 bases not matched to a gene; V was cut back by 1 base and J by 1 base. CDR3 length: 18 amino acids. The CDR3 region is CASSIGYGGRGFQETQYF. In DNA form, the CDR3 reads TGTGCCAGTAGTATAGGATATGGAGGGAGGGGCTTCCAAGAGACCCAGTACTTC.

This clone has a handful of counts. The V call is TRBV25-1, the J call TRBJ1-1; D gene ambiguous. The CDR3 totals 12 residues. The germline V gene encodes CDR1 MGHDK and CDR2 SYGVNS. V lost 6 bases and J 9 bases, leaving 14 bases between the germline ends. The CDR3 nucleotides are TGTGCCAGCAGCCCCTCTGGGGAGAAAGCTTTCTTT. It is translated as CASSPSGEKAFF. The whole variable domain, filled in from reference TRBV25-1 and TRBJ1-1, reads EADIYQTPRYLVIGTGKKITLECSQTMGHDKMYWYQQDPGMELHLIHYSYGVNSTEKGDLSSESTVSRIRTEHFPLTLESARPSHTSQYLCASSPSGEKAFFGQGTRLTVV.

V and J are TRBV28 and TRBJ2-5; 9 positions agree with TRBD2. This CDR3 spans 17 amino acids. CDR1 is MDHEN, CDR2 SYDVKM, per germline. The V segment lost 2 bases and the J segment 2 bases; nucleotides outside the gene matches: 9. CDR3 sequence: CASSLLSGGRGQETQYF. CDR3 coding DNA: TGTGCCAGCAGTTTACTCTCGGGCGGGAGGGGGCAAGAGACCCAGTACTTC.

The chain carries TRBV5-1 and TRBJ2-5; perhaps D is TRBD1 or TRBD2 (5 bases each). V lost 4 bases and J 4 bases, leaving 17 bases between the germline ends. This CDR3 is 15 amino acids long. Germline V gene data show CDR1 as SGHRS and CDR2 as YFSETQ. The CDR3 DNA is TGCGCCAGCAGCGGGGGTAGGCTCCAGGGAGAGACCCAGTACTTC. Amino acid sequence: CASSGGRLQGETQYF.

The chain links TRBV7-7 to TRBJ2-5; the D call may be TRBD1 or TRBD2 (7 bases each). Germline V gene lookup returns CDR1 SSHAT and CDR2 FNYEAQ (reference sequence). The CDR3 loop spans 14 amino acids. V was clipped by 1 base and J by 9 bases, with 15 bases between them. CDR3 DNA: TGTGCCAGCAGCTTAGGGGCAGGGGGGGGCCCCCAGTACTTC. Translating it yields CASSLGAGGGPQYF.

The CDR3 here is CASSQQGQGANEKLFF. CDR3 nucleotide sequence: TGCGCCAGCAGCCAGCAGGGACAGGGAGCTAATGAAAAACTGTTTTTT. The genes are TRBV5-1 and TRBJ1-4; 9 positions agree with TRBD1. This CDR3 is 16 amino acids long. Germline CDR1 reads SGHRS; CDR2 reads YFSETQ. Losses at the gene ends were 4 bases for V and 3 bases for J; bases not matched to a gene: 7.

This chain connects TRBV5-1 to TRBJ1-4; no clear D. CDR1 SGHRS and CDR2 YFSETQ come from the germline V gene. The CDR3 contains 15 residues. Trimming pared 4 bases from V and 5 bases from J, leaving 15 bases between. CDR3 sequence (DNA): TGCGCCAGCAGCCCGAGGGCCTTTGCAAATGAAAAACTGTTTTTT. This gives the protein CASSPRAFANEKLFF.

The chain uses TRBV27 and TRBJ2-7, with TRBD2 matching over 11 bases. After removal of 4 bases from V and 2 bases from J, the junction contained 16 bases not matched to a gene. The germline V gene encodes CDR1 MNHEY and CDR2 SMNVEV (reference sequence). The CDR3 is 19 amino acids. CDR3 residues: CASSSTPGLADTTPYEQYF. CDR3 DNA: TGTGCCAGCAGTTCTACTCCGGGACTAGCGGATACTACTCCCTACGAGCAGTACTTC.

This clone was seen once. This rearrangement joins TRBV5-4 to TRBJ2-5, with 10 bases fitting TRBD2. CDR1 is SGHNT and CDR2 is YYREEE in the germline V gene (reference sequence). This CDR3 region has 20 residues. V was pared by 4 bases and J by 0 bases, with 18 bases of the junction left unmatched. The CDR3 reads CASSPGRGSRTSGHQETQYF. In DNA form, the CDR3 reads TGTGCCAGCAGCCCCGGGAGGGGCAGCCGGACTAGCGGACACCAAGAGACCCAGTACTTC.

This clone showed up just once. The V gene is TRBV10-1, the J gene TRBJ2-7; 7 nucleotides align to TRBD1. From germline, CDR1 is WNHNN and CDR2 SYGVQD (reference sequence). This CDR3 has 13 residues. V lost 8 bases to trimming and J lost 2 bases; unmatched junction nucleotides: 6. The CDR3 DNA follows: TGCGCCAGCCCTAGGACAGGCCCCTACGAGCAGTACTTC. Translation gives CASPRTGPYEQYF.

This clone has a handful of counts. This sequence joins TRBV15 and TRBJ1-1; D gene uncertain. The germline V gene encodes CDR1 LNHNV and CDR2 YYDKDF (reference sequence). V was trimmed by 10 bases and J by 1 base, leaving 10 bases between them. The CDR3 runs to 12 residues. CDR3 in amino acids: CAIQHGNTEAFF. The CDR3 nucleotides are TGTGCCATTCAGCATGGGAACACTGAAGCTTTCTTT.

This clone was observed a handful of times. CDR3: CASTPGTEAFF. The CDR3 region has the DNA TGTGCCAGTACCCCCGGGACTGAAGCTTTCTTT. The gene calls are TRBV19 and TRBJ1-1; D unclear. Germline CDR1 reads LNHDA; CDR2 reads SQIVND (reference sequence). Between the trimmed V and J ends, which lost 7 bases and 5 bases, there was a span of 8 bases. This CDR3 comprises 11 residues.

CDR3 residues: CASSLMGSYGYTF. The CDR3 DNA follows: TGTGCCAGCAGCTTAATGGGGAGCTATGGCTACACCTTC. The chain links TRBV7-2 to TRBJ1-2; D not resolved. V was cut by 2 bases and J by 4 bases, with 8 bases left in between. From germline, CDR1 is SGHTA and CDR2 FQGNSA. This CDR3 spans 13 amino acids.

The chain recombines TRBV5-1 with TRBJ1-1; possible D gene TRBD1, 5 bases. This CDR3 is built from 14 residues. Per germline, CDR1 SGHRS and CDR2 YFSETQ. Deletions cut 4 bases from V and 5 bases from J, with 15 bases between. The chain's CDR3 is CASSNQGGGTEAFF. The CDR3, as DNA: TGCGCCAGCAGCAACCAGGGAGGTGGGACTGAAGCTTTCTTT. The complete variable domain, with remaining parts taken from reference TRBV5-1 and TRBJ1-1, reads KAGVTQTPRYLIKTRGQQVTLSCSPISGHRSVSWYQQTPGQGLQFLFEYFSETQRNKGNFPGRFSGRQFSNSRSEMNVSTLELGDSALYLCASSNQGGGTEAFFGQGTRLTVV.

This chain connects TRBV5-1 to TRBJ2-5; no clear D gene. This CDR3 has 13 residues. The V gene lost 3 bases and the J gene lost 2 bases, with 8 bases spanning the gap. Germline V CDR1 and CDR2: SGHRS, YFSETQ. CDR3 nucleotides: TGCGCCAGCAGCTCTAACCTACAAGAGACCCAGTACTTC. Amino acid sequence: CASSSNLQETQYF.

The V call is TRBV27, the J call TRBJ2-1; 9 bases align to TRBD2. The CDR3 consists of 12 residues. V lost 5 bases to trimming and J lost 14 bases; unmatched junction nucleotides: 7. Germline V CDR1 and CDR2: MNHEY, SMNVEV (reference sequence). This CDR3 reads CASSLREGKKFF. CDR3 in DNA: TGTGCCAGCAGTCTGCGGGAGGGAAAAAAGTTCTTC.

This chain connects TRBV18 to TRBJ2-3; weak D call: TRBD1 (5 bases). Germline assignment: CDR1 KGHSH and CDR2 LQKENI. There are 14 residues in the CDR3. Trimming stripped 5 bases from V and 1 base from J, with 10 bases between. This CDR3 reads CASSWGGGTDTQYF. Written as DNA, the CDR3 is TGTGCCAGCTCATGGGGCGGAGGCACAGATACGCAGTATTTT. Together with reference TRBV18 and TRBJ2-3, the CDR3 gives the full variable domain: NAGVMQNPRHLVRRRGQEARLRCSPMKGHSHVYWYRQLPEEGLKFMVYLQKENIIDESGMPKERFSAEFPKEGPSILRIQQVVRGDSAAYFCASSWGGGTDTQYFGPGTRLTVL.

The CDR3 here is CASSQFWAGVRETQYF. The CDR3 coding sequence is TGCGCCAGCAGCCAATTCTGGGCAGGGGTTAGGGAGACCCAGTACTTC. The chain carries TRBV4-1 and TRBJ2-5; tentative D call: TRBD1 (6 bases). Germline CDR1 and CDR2: MGHRA and YSYEKL. The length of the CDR3 is 16 residues. Trimming took 2 bases from V and 5 from J, leaving 18 bases between them.

A remark on this clone: The same CDR3 is also encoded by other DNA sequences in this sample. The genes are TRBV5-1 and TRBJ2-7; TRBD2 matches 11 bases. The V segment lost 4 bases and the J segment 0 bases; nucleotides outside the gene matches: 3. CDR3 length: 15 residues. The germline V gene encodes CDR1 SGHRS and CDR2 YFSETQ. The CDR3 sequence is CASSGTSGRSYEQYF. The CDR3 nucleotides are TGCGCCAGCAGCGGGACTAGCGGCCGCTCCTACGAGCAGTACTTC.

This chain links TRBV11-2 with TRBJ2-5; weak D call: TRBD1 (5 bases). The CDR3 length is 13 residues. Per the germline V gene, CDR1 is SGHAT and CDR2 is FQNNGV. V was shortened by 4 bases and J by 0 bases, with 6 bases between the two germline ends. CDR3 sequence reads: CASSWTNQETQYF. DNA of the CDR3: TGTGCCAGCAGCTGGACAAACCAAGAGACCCAGTACTTC.

The chain uses TRBV6-6 and TRBJ1-5; tentative D call: TRBD1 (5 bases). The germline V gene has CDR1 MNHNY and CDR2 SVGAGI (reference sequence). V was cut by 8 bases and J by 0 bases, with 11 bases left in between. CDR3 length: 14 residues. The CDR3 protein is CASLNRYSNQPQHF. The CDR3 nucleotides read TGTGCCAGCCTGAACAGGTATAGCAATCAGCCCCAGCATTTT.

This clone was seen a handful of times. This chain connects TRBV6-6 to TRBJ1-3, with 7 bases lining up with TRBD1. Germline V lookup: CDR1 MNHNY, CDR2 SVGAGI (reference sequence). After removal of 5 bases from V and 1 base from J, the junction contained 2 bases not matched to a gene. The length of the CDR3 is 14 residues. CDR3 region: CASSPQGSGNTIYF. The CDR3 nucleotides are TGTGCCAGCAGTCCACAGGGGTCTGGAAACACCATATATTTT.

The table lists this clone with a count of one. The chain couples TRBV7-9 to TRBJ2-5; D is undetermined. The CDR3 has 14 residues. With 1 base removed from V and 4 bases from J, the gap between germline ends came to 10 bases. CDR1 SEHNR and CDR2 FQNEAQ come from the germline V gene (reference sequence). The CDR3 nucleotides read TGTGCCAGCAGCTTAGTCGTGGGGATAGAGACCCAGTACTTC. Translating it yields CASSLVVGIETQYF. The entire variable domain, with the rest obtained from reference TRBV7-9 and TRBJ2-5, is as follows: DTGVSQNPRHKITKRGQNVTFRCDPISEHNRLYWYRQTLGQGPEFLTYFQNEAQLEKSRLLSDRFSAERPKGSFSTLEIQRTEQGDSAMYLCASSLVVGIETQYFGPGTRLLVL.

The rearrangement uses TRBV5-1 and TRBJ2-5; perhaps TRBD1 as D (5 bases). Trimming stripped 3 bases from V and 0 bases from J, with 6 bases between. CDR3 length: 13 residues. Germline CDR1 SGHRS, CDR2 YFSETQ. CDR3 bases: TGCGCCAGCAGCTCGGACAACCAAGAGACCCAGTACTTC. Its protein is CASSSDNQETQYF.